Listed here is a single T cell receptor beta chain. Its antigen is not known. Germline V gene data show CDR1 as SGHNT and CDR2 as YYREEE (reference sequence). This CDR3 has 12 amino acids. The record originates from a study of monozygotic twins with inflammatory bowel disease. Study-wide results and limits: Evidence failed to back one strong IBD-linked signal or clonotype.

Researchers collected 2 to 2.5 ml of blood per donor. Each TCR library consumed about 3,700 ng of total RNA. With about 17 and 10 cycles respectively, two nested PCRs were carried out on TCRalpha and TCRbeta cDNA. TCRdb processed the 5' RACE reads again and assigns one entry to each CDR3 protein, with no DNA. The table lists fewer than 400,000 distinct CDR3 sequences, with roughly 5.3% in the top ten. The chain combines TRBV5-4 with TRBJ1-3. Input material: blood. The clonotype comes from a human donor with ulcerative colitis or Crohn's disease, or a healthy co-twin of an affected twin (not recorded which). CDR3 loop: CASSLPRGTIYF.